This T cell receptor beta chain appears in the sequencing data of a study of OX40 agonist ivuxolimab in advanced cancers. Looking at the study overall: At doses from 0.01 to 10 mg/kg, patients were given intravenous ivuxolimab every 2 weeks. Dose-escalation cases comprised hepatocellular carcinoma, melanoma, renal cell or head and neck cancer.

Some clones are missing from TCRdb's copy, which holds only in-frame ones; the method was immunoSEQ multiplex PCR. Of about 90,000 clones listed, approximately 90% are singletons. CDR3 length: 15 residues. The V gene's germline CDR1 is KGHSH and CDR2 LQKENI. Trimming took 4 bases from V and 6 from J; bases not matched to a gene: 6. Broader study findings: On average, CD8+ T cells had more expanded clones than CD4+.

Notes on this clone: Its antigen remains unknown.

This clonotype was obtained from an adult with an advanced solid tumor such as melanoma, head and neck, liver or kidney cancer. The rearrangement joins TRBV18 to TRBJ2-2, with 9 bases matching TRBD2. The material sequenced was CD4+ or CD8+ T cells sorted from blood, taken in a trial of the OX40 agonist ivuxolimab. CDR3 region: CASSQGLAGPGELFF. CDR3 in DNA: TGTGCCAGCTCACAGGGACTAGCCGGCCCCGGGGAGCTGTTTTTT. The whole variable domain, filled in from reference TRBV18 and TRBJ2-2, reads NAGVMQNPRHLVRRRGQEARLRCSPMKGHSHVYWYRQLPEEGLKFMVYLQKENIIDESGMPKERFSAEFPKEGPSILRIQQVVRGDSAAYFCASSQGLAGPGELFFGEGSRLTVL.